A single sample gave rise to the 16 T cell receptor beta chains below, sequenced in a study of early T cells in non-severe SARS-CoV-2 infection. MiXCR, applied by TCRdb to the 5' RACE reads, yields one record per CDR3 protein. The sample lists 75,000 to 90,000 distinct CDR3 sequences, 14% to 15% occurring once. The specimen sequenced was whole blood. These receptors were obtained from an adult who was a healthcare worker with PCR-confirmed SARS-CoV-2 infection or an uninfected control (not recorded which).

This clonotype was observed a handful of times. The V call is TRBV7-2, the J call TRBJ2-3; 13 positions agree with TRBD2. Germline V gene lookup returns CDR1 SGHTA and CDR2 FQGNSA. V shed 5 bases, J shed 2 bases, and the junction held 4 bases outside the gene matches. This CDR3 is built from 16 residues. The CDR3 nucleotides read TGTGCCAGCAGCCTACTAGCGGGAGGGACCACAGATACGCAGTATTTT. As protein: CASSLLAGGTTDTQYF.

This clonotype has only a few counts. V usage is TRBV12-3 or TRBV12-4 and J usage is TRBJ2-3; D gene unclear. This CDR3 spans 12 amino acids. Trimming pared 2 bases from V and 4 bases from J, leaving 4 bases between. The CDR3 loop reads CASSLWADTQYF. In DNA form, the CDR3 reads TGTGCCAGCAGTTTATGGGCAGATACGCAGTATTTT.

This clonotype was seen a few times. The chain employs TRBV6-2 or TRBV6-3 and TRBJ2-3; D possibly matches TRBD1 or TRBD2 (5 bases each). CDR3 length equals 16 residues. With 0 bases removed from V and 2 bases from J, the gap between germline ends came to 12 bases. CDR1 and CDR2 (germline): MNHEY, SVGEGT. The CDR3: CASSYSGTDATDTQYF. CDR3 sequence (DNA): TGTGCCAGCAGTTACTCTGGGACGGACGCCACAGATACGCAGTATTTT.

A few counts support this clonotype. The CDR3 region is CASSRARAYGLANYNEQFF. The CDR3 DNA reads as TGTGCCAGCAGCCGGGCACGGGCGTACGGGCTAGCGAATTACAATGAGCAGTTCTTC. This sequence joins TRBV11-2 and TRBJ2-1; possibly TRBD2 for D (6 bases). Trimming pared 5 bases from V and 4 bases from J, leaving 27 bases between. Germline V gene data show CDR1 as SGHAT and CDR2 as FQNNGV. This CDR3 region has 19 residues.

This clonotype occurred a few times. J is TRBJ2-5 and V is TRBV7-8; possibly TRBD1 or TRBD2 for D (5 bases each). Germline assignment: CDR1 SGHVS and CDR2 FQNEAQ. The CDR3 has 14 residues. V lost 8 bases, J lost 1 base, and 14 bases lay in between. This CDR3 is CASRLWGPQETQYF. Written as DNA, the CDR3 is TGTGCCAGCCGGCTCTGGGGACCCCAAGAGACCCAGTACTTC.

The rearrangement links TRBV2 to TRBJ2-3; 7 positions agree with TRBD2. This CDR3 contains 14 residues. The J segment lost 2 bases and the V segment lost 6 bases, leaving 5 bases of the junction unmatched. Germline V gene lookup returns CDR1 SNHLY and CDR2 FYNNEI. Here the CDR3 DNA reads TGTGCCAGCAGATCTAGCGGAATCACAGATACGCAGTATTTT. As protein: CASRSSGITDTQYF.

The chain employs TRBV20-1 and TRBJ2-7; the D call may be TRBD1 or TRBD2 (5 bases each). The CDR3 covers 14 residues. V was cut by 3 bases and J by 3 bases, with 15 bases left in between. From germline, CDR1 is DFQATT and CDR2 SNEGSKA (reference sequence). Here the CDR3 reads CSASVGEASYEQYF. The CDR3 DNA reads TGCAGTGCTAGTGTGGGGGAAGCAAGCTACGAGCAGTACTTC.

V and J are TRBV7-2 and TRBJ2-3; D might be TRBD1 (6 bases). V was cut by 7 bases and J by 2 bases, with 10 bases left in between. The germline CDR1 and CDR2 sequences are SGHTA and FQGNSA. The CDR3 extends over 13 amino acids. CDR3 sequence reads: CASTDRITDTQYF. The CDR3 nucleotides are TGTGCCAGCACCGACAGGATCACAGATACGCAGTATTTT.

V gene TRBV10-3 combines with J gene TRBJ1-5, with 7 bases that match TRBD1. Germline V lookup: CDR1 ENHRY, CDR2 SYGVKD. The CDR3 is made up of 15 amino acids. V lost 6 bases to trimming and J lost 7 bases; unmatched junction nucleotides: 12. The CDR3 coding sequence is TGTGCCATCAGCGACATGCCGGGACAGATACAGCCCCAGCATTTT. The encoded protein is CAISDMPGQIQPQHF.

The chain is built from TRBV7-6 and TRBJ2-3, with 10 bases lining up with TRBD1. This CDR3 region has 14 residues. Germline assignment: CDR1 SGHVS and CDR2 FNYEAQ. With V trimmed by 3 bases and J by 6 bases, 3 bases remained unmatched. The CDR3 is CASSLAGQGDTQYF. For the CDR3, the DNA is TGTGCCAGCAGCTTGGCGGGACAGGGGGATACGCAGTATTTT.

This clonotype was seen only once. V usage is TRBV6-2 or TRBV6-3 and J usage is TRBJ1-5; D possibly corresponds to TRBD1 (5 bases). Germline V CDR1 and CDR2: MNHEY, SVGEGT. The CDR3 totals 16 residues. The V end lost 5 bases, the J end lost 0 bases, and 14 bases lay between the germline ends. Written as DNA, the CDR3 is TGTGCCAGCAGTCTGAGCAGGGAACTTAGCAATCAGCCCCAGCATTTT. It is translated as CASSLSRELSNQPQHF.

The V gene is TRBV2, the J gene TRBJ1-5; no reliable D call. V dropped 4 bases and J dropped 10 bases, with 5 bases sitting between them. In germline, CDR1 is SNHLY, CDR2 FYNNEI. This CDR3 has 10 residues. CDR3 region: CASSGRPQHF. CDR3 nucleotide sequence: TGTGCCAGCAGTGGTAGACCCCAGCATTTT. Drawing the rest from reference TRBV2 and TRBJ1-5, the complete variable domain is EPEVTQTPSHQVTQMGQEVILRCVPISNHLYFYWYRQILGQKVEFLVSFYNNEISEKSEIFDDQFSVERPDGSNFTLKIRSTKLEDSAMYFCASSGRPQHFGDGTRLSIL.

This clonotype was recorded at least ten times. The J gene is TRBJ2-1, the V gene TRBV29-1, with D unresolved. Germline assignment: CDR1 SQVTM and CDR2 ANQGSEA. V was shortened by 2 bases and J by 6 bases, with 11 bases between the two germline ends. This CDR3 is 13 amino acids long. As DNA, the CDR3 is TGCAGCGTTGAATCGGGTAGCTCCAATGAGCAGTTCTTC. Its translation: CSVESGSSNEQFF.

The rearrangement joins TRBV9 to TRBJ1-1, with D uncertain. Per germline, CDR1 SGDLS and CDR2 YYNGEE. The CDR3 is made up of 15 amino acids. V dropped 0 bases and J dropped 0 bases, with 9 bases sitting between them. The CDR3 protein is CASSVDGGLNTEAFF. The CDR3 DNA reads as TGTGCCAGCAGCGTAGACGGCGGCCTGAACACTGAAGCTTTCTTT.

The chain couples TRBV6-1 to TRBJ2-1, with 12 bases aligning to TRBD2. With 6 bases clipped from V and 6 bases from J, the junction kept 6 bases outside the gene matches. In germline, CDR1 is MNHNS, CDR2 SASEGT. The length of the CDR3 is 15 residues. The CDR3 here is CASRARTSGINEQFF. DNA for the CDR3: TGTGCCAGCAGAGCCAGGACTAGCGGGATCAATGAGCAGTTCTTC.

The chain joins TRBV3-1 to TRBJ2-1; D gene unclear. Trimming removed 7 bases at V and 7 bases at J, with 14 bases between. The CDR3 consists of 13 residues. Germline values: CDR1 LGHDT, CDR2 YNNKEL (reference sequence). The CDR3 region has the DNA TGTGCCAGCACGGAGCCGGTGCGGAATGAGCAGTTCTTC. It translates to CASTEPVRNEQFF.